This T cell receptor (beta chain) was identified during a study of CD8 T cells in ankylosing spondylitis. Findings and caveats of the study: Made up of about eight highly homologous variants, a TCR beta motif appeared characteristic of ankylosing spondylitis blood.

The V and J ends lost 4 bases and 0 bases respectively, with 10 bases between them. This CDR3 is built from 14 residues. In germline, CDR1 is ENHRY, CDR2 SYGVKD. As concerns this clonotype: Its antigen is unknown.

TCRdb reprocessed the 5' RACE reads with MiXCR, giving one entry per CDR3 protein. Counted here are fewer than 650,000 distinct CDR3 sequences, roughly an eighth occurring once; the ten biggest clones make up approximately 6.2%. The sequence came from a male donor with ankylosing spondylitis. The chain joins TRBV10-3 to TRBJ2-7, with D tentatively TRBD1 (6 bases). Sequences were obtained from blood, either unsorted or a sorted T cell fraction (not recorded which). The chain's CDR3 is CAISGTGSSYEQYV. The CDR3 coding sequence is TGTGCCATCAGTGGTACAGGGAGCTCCTACGAGCAGTACGTC.